The present T cell receptor (delta chain) was sequenced within a study of γδ T cells in repeated Plasmodium falciparum infection. This clone was counted between two and nine times. No antigen is known for it. The TCRdb record carries a much larger clone's protein, which differs from this DNA's translation at residue 16; a read error is the likely cause, and the protein listed here is the DNA translation. General study findings and limits: Many TCRgamma sequences overlapped between individuals in stable Vgamma9/Vdelta2+ repertoires.

Flow sorting of PBMC yielded separate Vgamma9/Vdelta2+ and Vdelta2-negative gammadelta T cell populations for bulk repertoire analysis. This CDR3 spans 19 amino acids. Germline V CDR1 and CDR2: TSWWSYY, QGS. TCRdb reanalysed the multiplex PCR reads with CATT. The sample yields under 65,000 delta-chain clones, over 1.5% seen once. The receptor was isolated from a pool of human donors (malaria-infected and uninfected, not separated). The genes are TRDV1 and TRDJ1; maybe TRDD2 (6 bases). No J gene was available from TCRdb, and it was assigned here by a germline match of the DNA. Sequenced sample: gamma-delta T cells from blood. Written as DNA, the CDR3 is TGTGCTCTTGGGGTCGCCTTCCCAACAACTAATCCCTACACCGATGAACTCATCTTT. This encodes CALGVAFPTTNPYTDELIF.